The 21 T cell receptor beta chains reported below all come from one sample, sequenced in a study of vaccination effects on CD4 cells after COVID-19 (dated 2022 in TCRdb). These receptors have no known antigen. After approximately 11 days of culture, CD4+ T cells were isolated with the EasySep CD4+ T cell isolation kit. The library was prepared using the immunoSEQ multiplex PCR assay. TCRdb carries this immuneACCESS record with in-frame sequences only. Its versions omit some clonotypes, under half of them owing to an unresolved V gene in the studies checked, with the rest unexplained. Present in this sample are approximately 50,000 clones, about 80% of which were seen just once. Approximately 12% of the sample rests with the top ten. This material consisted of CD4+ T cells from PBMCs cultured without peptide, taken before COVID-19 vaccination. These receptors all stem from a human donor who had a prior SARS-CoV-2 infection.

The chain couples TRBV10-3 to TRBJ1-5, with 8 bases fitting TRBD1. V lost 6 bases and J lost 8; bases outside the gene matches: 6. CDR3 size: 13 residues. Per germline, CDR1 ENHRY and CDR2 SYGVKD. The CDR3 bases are TGTGCCATCAGACCGGGACAGGACGAGCCCCAGCATTTT. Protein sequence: CAIRPGQDEPQHF.

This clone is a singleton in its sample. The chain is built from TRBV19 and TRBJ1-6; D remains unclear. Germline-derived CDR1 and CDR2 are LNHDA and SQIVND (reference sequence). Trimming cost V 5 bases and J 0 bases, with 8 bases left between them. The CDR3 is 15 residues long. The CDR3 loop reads CASSSLSSYNSPLHF. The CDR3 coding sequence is TGTGCCAGTAGTTCCCTAAGCTCCTATAATTCACCCCTCCACTTT. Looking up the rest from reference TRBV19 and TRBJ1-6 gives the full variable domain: DGGITQSPKYLFRKEGQNVTLSCEQNLNHDAMYWYRQDPGQGLRLIYYSQIVNDFQKGDIAEGYSVSREKKESFPLTVTSAQKNPTAFYLCASSSLSSYNSPLHFGNGTRLTVT.

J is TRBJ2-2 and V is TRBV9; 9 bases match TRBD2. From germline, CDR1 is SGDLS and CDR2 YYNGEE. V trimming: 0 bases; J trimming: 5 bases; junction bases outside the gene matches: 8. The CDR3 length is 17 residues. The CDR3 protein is CASSVADKRGDTGELFF. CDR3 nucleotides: TGTGCCAGCAGCGTAGCGGATAAGCGGGGGGATACCGGGGAGCTGTTTTTT.

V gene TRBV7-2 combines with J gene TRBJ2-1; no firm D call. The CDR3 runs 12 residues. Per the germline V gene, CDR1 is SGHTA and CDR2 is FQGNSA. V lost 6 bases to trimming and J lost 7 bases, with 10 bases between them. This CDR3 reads CASRRQRNEQFF. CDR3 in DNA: TGTGCCAGCAGGCGTCAAAGGAATGAGCAGTTCTTC. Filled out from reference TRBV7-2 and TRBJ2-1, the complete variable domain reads GAGVSQSPSNKVTEKGKDVELRCDPISGHTALYWYRQSLGQGLEFLIYFQGNSAPDKSGLPSDRFSAERTGGSVSTLTIQRTQQEDSAVYLCASRRQRNEQFFGPGTRLTVL.

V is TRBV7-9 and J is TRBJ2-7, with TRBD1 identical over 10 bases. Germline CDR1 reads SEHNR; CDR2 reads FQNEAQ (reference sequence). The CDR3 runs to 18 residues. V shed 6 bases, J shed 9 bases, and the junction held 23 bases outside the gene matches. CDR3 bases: TGTGCCAGCAGTTTTATATTGGAGTACGGGGACAGGGGTTTCGGGCAGTACTTC. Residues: CASSFILEYGDRGFGQYF.

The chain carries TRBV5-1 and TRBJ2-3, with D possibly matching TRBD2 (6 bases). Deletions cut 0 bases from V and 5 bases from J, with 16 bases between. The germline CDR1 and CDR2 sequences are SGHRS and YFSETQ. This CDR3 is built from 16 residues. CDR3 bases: TGCGCCAGCAGCTTGGGTCGTGGAGGGGAACGAGATACGCAGTATTTT. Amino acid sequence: CASSLGRGGERDTQYF.

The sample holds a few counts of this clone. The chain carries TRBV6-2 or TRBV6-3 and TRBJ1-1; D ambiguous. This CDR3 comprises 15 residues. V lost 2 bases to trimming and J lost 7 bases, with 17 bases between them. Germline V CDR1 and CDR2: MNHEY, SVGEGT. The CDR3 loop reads CASSYVRHGYGEAFF. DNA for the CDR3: TGTGCCAGCAGTTACGTGCGGCATGGTTATGGTGAAGCTTTCTTT.

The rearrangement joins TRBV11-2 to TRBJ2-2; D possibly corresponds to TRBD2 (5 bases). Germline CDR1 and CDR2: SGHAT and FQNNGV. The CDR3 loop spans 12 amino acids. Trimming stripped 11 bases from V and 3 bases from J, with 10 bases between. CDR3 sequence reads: CAGGADTGELFF. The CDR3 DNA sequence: TGTGCCGGAGGAGCCGACACCGGGGAGCTGTTTTTT.

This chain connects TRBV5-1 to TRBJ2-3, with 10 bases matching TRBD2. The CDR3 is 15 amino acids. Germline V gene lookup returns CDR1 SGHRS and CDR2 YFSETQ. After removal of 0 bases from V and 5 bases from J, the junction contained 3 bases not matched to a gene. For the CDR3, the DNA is TGCGCCAGCAGCTTGGGGACTAGCGGTGGAGATACGCAGTATTTT. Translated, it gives CASSLGTSGGDTQYF.

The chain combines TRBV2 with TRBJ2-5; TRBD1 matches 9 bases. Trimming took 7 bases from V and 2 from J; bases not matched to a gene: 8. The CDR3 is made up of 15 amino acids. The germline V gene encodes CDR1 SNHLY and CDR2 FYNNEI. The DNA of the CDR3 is TGTGCCAGCAACAGGGGGCAAACGGGGCAAGAGACCCAGTACTTC. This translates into CASNRGQTGQETQYF.

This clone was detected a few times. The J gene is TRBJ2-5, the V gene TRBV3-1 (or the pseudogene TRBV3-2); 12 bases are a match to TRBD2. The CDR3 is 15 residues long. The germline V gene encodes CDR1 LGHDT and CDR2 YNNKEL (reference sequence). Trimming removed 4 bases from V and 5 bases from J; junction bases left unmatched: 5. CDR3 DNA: TGTGCCAGCAGCCCTAGCGGGGGGGCCTGGGAGACCCAGTACTTC. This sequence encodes CASSPSGGAWETQYF.

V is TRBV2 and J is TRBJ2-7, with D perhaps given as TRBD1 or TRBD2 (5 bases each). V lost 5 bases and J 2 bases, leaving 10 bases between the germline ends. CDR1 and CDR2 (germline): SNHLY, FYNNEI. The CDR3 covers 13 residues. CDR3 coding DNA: TGTGCCAGCAGTCGGGACCGACCCTACGAGCAGTACTTC. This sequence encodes CASSRDRPYEQYF.

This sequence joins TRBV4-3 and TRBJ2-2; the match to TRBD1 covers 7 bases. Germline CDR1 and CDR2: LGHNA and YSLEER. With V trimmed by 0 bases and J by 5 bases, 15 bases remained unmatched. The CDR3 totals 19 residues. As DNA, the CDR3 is TGCGCCAGCAGCCAAGATCCAGGACAGGTCGATCAACGAACCGGGGAGCTGTTTTTT. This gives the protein CASSQDPGQVDQRTGELFF.

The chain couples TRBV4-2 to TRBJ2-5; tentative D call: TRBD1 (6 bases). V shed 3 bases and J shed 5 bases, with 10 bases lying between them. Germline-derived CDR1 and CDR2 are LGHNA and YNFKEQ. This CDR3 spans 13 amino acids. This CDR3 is CASSHRGQETQYF. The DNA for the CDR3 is TGTGCCAGCAGCCACAGGGGTCAGGAGACCCAGTACTTC.

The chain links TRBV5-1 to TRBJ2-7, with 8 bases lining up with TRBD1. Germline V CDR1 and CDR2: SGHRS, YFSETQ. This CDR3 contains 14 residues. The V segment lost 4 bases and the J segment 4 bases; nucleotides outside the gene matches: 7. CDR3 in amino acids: CASSVQGQDYEQYF. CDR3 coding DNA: TGCGCCAGCAGCGTCCAGGGACAGGATTACGAGCAGTACTTC. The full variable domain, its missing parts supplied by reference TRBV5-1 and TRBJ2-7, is KAGVTQTPRYLIKTRGQQVTLSCSPISGHRSVSWYQQTPGQGLQFLFEYFSETQRNKGNFPGRFSGRQFSNSRSEMNVSTLELGDSALYLCASSVQGQDYEQYFGPGTRLTVT.

CDR3 residues: CASSLPGQESHTEAFF. The DNA for the CDR3 is TGTGCCAGCAGCTTGCCGGGACAGGAGTCGCACACTGAAGCTTTCTTT. The chain joins TRBV13 to TRBJ1-1, with TRBD1 matching over 8 bases. This CDR3 has 16 amino acids. In germline, CDR1 is PRHDT, CDR2 FYEKMQ (reference sequence). Germline trimming cut 3 bases from V and 3 bases from J; bases unmatched to any gene: 9. The full variable domain, completed using reference TRBV13 and TRBJ1-1, is AAGVIQSPRHLIKEKRETATLKCYPIPRHDTVYWYQQGPGQDPQFLISFYEKMQSDKGSIPDRFSAQQFSDYHSELNMSSLELGDSALYFCASSLPGQESHTEAFFGQGTRLTVV.

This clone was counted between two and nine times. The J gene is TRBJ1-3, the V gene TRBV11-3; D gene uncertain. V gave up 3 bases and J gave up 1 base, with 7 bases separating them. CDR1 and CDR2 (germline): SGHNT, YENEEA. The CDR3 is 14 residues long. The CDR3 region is CASSLGGSGNTIYF. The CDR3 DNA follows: TGTGCCAGCAGCTTGGGAGGATCTGGAAACACCATATATTTT.

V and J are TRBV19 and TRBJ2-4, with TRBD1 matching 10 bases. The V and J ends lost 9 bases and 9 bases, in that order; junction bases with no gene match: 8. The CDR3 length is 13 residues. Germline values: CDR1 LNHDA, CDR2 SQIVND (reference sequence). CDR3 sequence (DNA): TGTGCCAGCGGGGGACAGGGGTACGGCATTCAGTACTTC. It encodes CASGGQGYGIQYF.

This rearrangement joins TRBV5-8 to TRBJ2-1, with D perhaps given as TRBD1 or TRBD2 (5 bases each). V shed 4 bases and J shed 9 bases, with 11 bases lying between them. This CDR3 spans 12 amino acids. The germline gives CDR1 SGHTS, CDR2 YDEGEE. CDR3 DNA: TGTGCCAGCAGCCGGGACCCCGCTGAGCAGTTCTTC. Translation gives CASSRDPAEQFF.

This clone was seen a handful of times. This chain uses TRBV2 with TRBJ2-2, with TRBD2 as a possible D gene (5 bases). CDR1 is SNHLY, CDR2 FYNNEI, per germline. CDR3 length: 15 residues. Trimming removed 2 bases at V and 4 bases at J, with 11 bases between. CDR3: CASSEMRVGTGELFF. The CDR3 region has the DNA TGTGCCAGCAGTGAAATGCGGGTTGGCACCGGGGAGCTGTTTTTT.

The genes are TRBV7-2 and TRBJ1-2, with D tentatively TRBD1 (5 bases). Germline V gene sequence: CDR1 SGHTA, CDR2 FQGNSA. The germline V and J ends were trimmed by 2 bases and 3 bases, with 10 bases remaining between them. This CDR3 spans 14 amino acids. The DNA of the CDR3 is TGTGCCAGCAGCTTACAACTAGGGGACTATGGCTACACCTTC. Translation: CASSLQLGDYGYTF.